This T cell receptor beta chain was obtained from a study of shared clonotypes between healthy human individuals. The assay was immunoSEQ multiplex PCR, and TCRdb's table has in-frame clones only and misses some. There are over a million clones in the sample; approximately 78% occur only once, and 0.5% to 0.65% lies in the top ten. This CDR3 has 16 residues. CDR1 and CDR2 (germline): KGHSH, LQKENI. V shed 3 bases and J shed 4 bases, with 15 bases lying between them. Material for sequencing was memory CD4+ T cells from PBMCs. Regarding subset: CD45RA-negative fraction. The chain links TRBV18 to TRBJ2-2, with D possibly being TRBD1 (6 bases). This receptor was taken from a man between 18 and 29 years old in good health. Some clones in this sample may be carry-over from other donors' samples. CDR3 residues: CASSPLKGRGTGELFF. The DNA of the CDR3 is TGTGCCAGCTCACCCTTGAAGGGCAGGGGCACCGGGGAGCTGTTTTTT.